A selection of T cell receptor beta chains follows, all from one sample in a study of blood T cell repertoires in COVID-19. Here immunoSEQ multiplex PCR was the method, and the copy in TCRdb shows in-frame clones only, minus some. The repertoire holds around 250,000 clones, with approximately 90% as singletons. The sample consisted of peripheral blood. These receptors all stem from a woman in her 30s with active or convalescent COVID-19. Both conserved end residues are part of each CDR3. A D gene is named only where the DNA matches it firmly. Clone size, where shown, is once, few, many, or a class for clones that have expanded.

d_call j_call cdr3_length v_call clone_size cdr3_aa cdr3_nt
TRBD1 TRBJ1-4 15 TRBV5-1 NA CASSYSGGPNEKLFF TGCGCCAGCAGTTATTCAGGGGGTCCTAATGAAAAACTGTTTTTT
TRBD1 TRBJ2-7 14 TRBV5-1 NA CASSLEGAYYEQYF TGCGCCAGCAGCTTGGAGGGGGCGTACTACGAGCAGTACTTC
NA TRBJ1-5 15 TRBV27 NA CASSLSGLPPGPQHF TGTGCCAGCAGTTTATCGGGGCTGCCCCCGGGGCCCCAGCATTTT
NA TRBJ1-5 18 TRBV30 NA CAWSLLFFDRLSNQPQHF TGTGCCTGGAGTCTACTATTTTTTGACAGGCTTAGCAATCAGCCCCAGCATTTT
TRBD1 TRBJ1-2 15 TRBV19 NA CASSTRTGNRYGYTF TGTGCCAGTAGTACCCGGACAGGGAACCGGTATGGCTACACCTTC
TRBD1 TRBJ1-1 15 TRBV2 NA CASSEQGATDTEAFF TGTGCCAGCAGTGAACAGGGGGCCACGGACACTGAAGCTTTCTTT
NA TRBJ2-7 13 TRBV27 NA CASGWGQTYEQYF TGTGCCAGCGGCTGGGGACAAACCTACGAGCAGTACTTC
NA TRBJ1-1 15 TRBV9 NA CASSPQARGLTEAFF TGTGCCAGCAGCCCCCAAGCCCGGGGTTTGACTGAAGCTTTCTTT
NA TRBJ2-7 15 TRBV7-9 NA CASSSDRGGVREQYF TGTGCCAGCAGCTCAGACCGAGGAGGGGTGCGTGAGCAGTACTTC
NA TRBJ2-7 16 TRBV7-6 NA CASSPGGAQVPYEQYF TGTGCCAGCAGCCCTGGGGGGGCGCAGGTACCCTACGAGCAGTACTTC
NA TRBJ2-1 14 TRBV15 NA CATSRGGRDNEQFF TGTGCCACCAGCAGGGGCGGGCGGGACAATGAGCAGTTCTTC
TRBD1 TRBJ2-7 12 TRBV3-1/TRBV3-2 NA CASSGTGAEQYF TGTGCCAGCAGCGGGACAGGGGCCGAGCAGTACTTC
NA TRBJ1-1 14 TRBV27 NA CASSFLRENTEAFF TGTGCCAGCAGTTTTCTGCGAGAGAACACTGAAGCTTTCTTT
NA TRBJ2-3 13 TRBV19 NA CASSMAGPDTQYF TGTGCCAGTAGTATGGCGGGGCCCGATACGCAGTATTTT
NA TRBJ1-2 13 TRBV30 once CAWSVQENYGYTF TGTGCCTGGAGTGTCCAGGAAAACTATGGCTACACCTTC
TRBD1 TRBJ1-1 15 TRBV5-6 NA CASSLRGQRNTEAFF TGTGCCAGCAGCTTGAGGGGGCAAAGAAACACTGAAGCTTTCTTT
NA TRBJ2-3 15 TRBV28 NA CASSFRAMFTDTQYF TGTGCCAGCAGTTTTAGAGCGATGTTCACAGATACGCAGTATTTT
TRBD2 TRBJ2-3 18 TRBV28 NA CASSLRIGLAGGEDTQYF TGTGCCAGCAGTTTGAGGATCGGACTAGCGGGGGGGGAAGATACGCAGTATTTT